The next 10 T cell receptor beta chains were all read from a single sample in a study of T cells in Graves' hyperthyroidism and ophthalmopathy. TCR beta CDR3 regions were amplified from RNA. TCR CDR3 regions were first amplified by RT-PCR with HTBI primers. TCRdb used MiXCR to reprocess the multiplex PCR reads, holding one entry per CDR3 protein. The sample has approximately 620,000 distinct CDR3 sequences, approximately 16% seen once. Material for sequencing was blood. The receptor source for this set is a woman aged 35 to 49 with Graves' ophthalmopathy.

The CDR3 nucleotides are TGTGCCACTCGAGCAGGACAAGTGGGCACTGAAGCTTTCTTT. This translates into CATRAGQVGTEAFF. The gene calls are TRBV10-3 and TRBJ1-1, with TRBD1 as a possible D gene (5 bases). Germline CDR1 is ENHRY and CDR2 is SYGVKD. The V end was cut by 10 bases, the J end by 4 bases, with 19 bases between. The CDR3 spans 14 residues.

This clonotype has ten or more counts. The gene calls are TRBV2 and TRBJ1-5; maybe TRBD1 (6 bases). CDR3 length: 13 amino acids. V lost 7 bases and J 2 bases, leaving 9 bases between the germline ends. The germline V gene encodes CDR1 SNHLY and CDR2 FYNNEI. This CDR3 is CASKGGGNQPQHF. In DNA form, the CDR3 reads TGTGCCAGCAAAGGGGGAGGCAATCAGCCCCAGCATTTT.

This clonotype appeared many times. The J gene is TRBJ2-3, the V gene TRBV20-1; D may be TRBD1 or TRBD2 (7 bases each). Trimming removed 1 base from V and 1 base from J, with 18 bases in between. Germline-derived CDR1 and CDR2 are DFQATT and SNEGSKA (reference sequence). This CDR3 comprises 17 residues. The CDR3 DNA reads TGCAGTGCTAGAGCCCCAGGGGGAGGGGGACGCACAGATACGCAGTATTTT. Protein product: CSARAPGGGGRTDTQYF.

V is TRBV4-1 and J is TRBJ2-3; TRBD1 aligns across 9 bases. The V and J ends lost 1 base and 4 bases, in that order; junction bases with no gene match: 3. The CDR3 contains 15 residues. Germline V gives CDR1 MGHRA, CDR2 YSYEKL. This chain's CDR3 is CASSQVGTGPDTQYF. CDR3 in DNA: TGCGCCAGCAGCCAAGTAGGGACAGGGCCAGATACGCAGTATTTT.

There are many counts of this clonotype. The gene calls are TRBV7-6 and TRBJ1-4; D remains ambiguous. This CDR3 contains 12 residues. V lost 5 bases to trimming and J lost 10 bases, with 11 bases between them. The germline CDR1 and CDR2 sequences are SGHVS and FNYEAQ. The CDR3 protein is CASSLNEGKLFF. In nucleotides, the CDR3 is TGTGCCAGCAGCCTCAATGAGGGAAAACTGTTTTTT.

This clonotype has at least ten counts. The chain employs TRBV12-3 or TRBV12-4 and TRBJ1-6; 7 bases line up with TRBD1. The CDR3 length is 15 residues. Trimming cost V 3 bases and J 4 bases; bases outside gene matches: 3. Here the CDR3 reads CASSFKGAYNSPLHF. As DNA, the CDR3 is TGTGCCAGCAGTTTCAAGGGGGCTTATAATTCACCCCTCCACTTT.

This clonotype was counted at least ten times. CDR3 nucleotide sequence: TGTGCCAGCACCCTCCCAGGGTCGGGATACAATGAGCAGTTCTTC. Residues: CASTLPGSGYNEQFF. V and J are TRBV12-3 or TRBV12-4 and TRBJ2-1; D tentatively reads TRBD1 or TRBD2 (5 bases each). The CDR3 runs 15 residues. Trimming took off 7 bases at V and 4 bases at J, with 17 bases between the two ends.

There are many counts of this clonotype. The chain is built from TRBV18 and TRBJ2-1, with D perhaps matching TRBD1 (6 bases). The CDR3 has 16 amino acids. Germline CDR1 reads KGHSH; CDR2 reads LQKENI. The V gene lost 3 bases and the J gene lost 1 base, with 13 bases spanning the gap. In nucleotides, the CDR3 is TGTGCCAGCTCACCGACAGGACAACGTTCCTACAATGAGCAGTTCTTC. Encoded protein: CASSPTGQRSYNEQFF.

V is TRBV5-1 and J is TRBJ1-3, with 7 bases that match TRBD1. V shed 3 bases and J 3 bases; nucleotides not matched to a gene: 9. The CDR3 is 16 amino acids. Germline V CDR1 and CDR2: SGHRS, YFSETQ. CDR3 region: CASSSGQPSYGNTIYF. The CDR3, as DNA: TGCGCCAGCAGCTCGGGACAGCCCTCTTATGGAAACACCATATATTTT.

This clonotype was observed a few times. The J gene is TRBJ2-4, the V gene TRBV4-2, with D possibly matching TRBD2 (6 bases). The CDR3 covers 17 residues. CDR1 is LGHNA and CDR2 is YNFKEQ in the germline V gene. V shed 0 bases and J shed 0 bases, with 12 bases lying between them. CDR3 in DNA: TGTGCCAGCAGCCAAGAGTTGACGGGACTAGCCAAAAACATTCAGTACTTC. Translation: CASSQELTGLAKNIQYF.